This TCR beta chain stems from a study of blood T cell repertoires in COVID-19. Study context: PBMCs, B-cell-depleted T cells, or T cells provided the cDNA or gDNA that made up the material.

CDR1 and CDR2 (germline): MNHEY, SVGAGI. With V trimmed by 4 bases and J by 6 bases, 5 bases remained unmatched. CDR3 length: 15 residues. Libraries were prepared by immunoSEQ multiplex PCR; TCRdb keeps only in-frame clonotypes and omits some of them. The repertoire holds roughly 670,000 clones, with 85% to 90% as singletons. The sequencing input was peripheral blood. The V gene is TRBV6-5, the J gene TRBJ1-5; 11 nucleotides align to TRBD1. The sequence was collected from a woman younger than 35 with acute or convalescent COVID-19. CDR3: CASSSGTGGGQPQHF. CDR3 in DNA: TGTGCCAGCAGTTCCGGGACAGGGGGAGGTCAGCCCCAGCATTTT.